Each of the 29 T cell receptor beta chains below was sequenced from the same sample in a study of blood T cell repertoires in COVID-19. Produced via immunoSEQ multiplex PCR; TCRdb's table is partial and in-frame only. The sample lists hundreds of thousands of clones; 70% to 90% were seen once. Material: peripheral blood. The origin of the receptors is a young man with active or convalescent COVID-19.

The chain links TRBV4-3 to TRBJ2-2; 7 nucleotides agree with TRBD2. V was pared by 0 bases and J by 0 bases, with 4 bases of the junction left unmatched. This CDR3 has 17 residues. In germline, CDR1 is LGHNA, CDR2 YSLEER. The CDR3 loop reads CASSQDPSGTNTGELFF. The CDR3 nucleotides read TGCGCCAGCAGCCAAGATCCGAGCGGGACGAACACCGGGGAGCTGTTTTTT.

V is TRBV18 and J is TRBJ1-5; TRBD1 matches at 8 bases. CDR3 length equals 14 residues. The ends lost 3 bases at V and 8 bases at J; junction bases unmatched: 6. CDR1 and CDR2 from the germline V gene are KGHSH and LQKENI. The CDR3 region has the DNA TGTGCCAGCTCACCGACAGGGGCGGGGAAGCCCCAGCATTTT. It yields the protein CASSPTGAGKPQHF.

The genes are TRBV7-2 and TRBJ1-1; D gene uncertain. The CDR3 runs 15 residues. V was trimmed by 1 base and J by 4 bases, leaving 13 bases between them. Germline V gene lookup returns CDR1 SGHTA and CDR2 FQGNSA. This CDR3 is CASSLVTYAGTEAFF. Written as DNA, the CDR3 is TGTGCCAGCAGCTTAGTTACCTACGCCGGCACTGAAGCTTTCTTT.

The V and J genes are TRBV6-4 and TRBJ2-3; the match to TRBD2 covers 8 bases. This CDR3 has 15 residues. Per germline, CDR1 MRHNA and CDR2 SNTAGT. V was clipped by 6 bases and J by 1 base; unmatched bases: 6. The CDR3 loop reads CASSRRRGGTDTQYF. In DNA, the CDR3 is TGTGCCAGCAGCCGCAGGCGGGGGGGCACAGATACGCAGTATTTT.

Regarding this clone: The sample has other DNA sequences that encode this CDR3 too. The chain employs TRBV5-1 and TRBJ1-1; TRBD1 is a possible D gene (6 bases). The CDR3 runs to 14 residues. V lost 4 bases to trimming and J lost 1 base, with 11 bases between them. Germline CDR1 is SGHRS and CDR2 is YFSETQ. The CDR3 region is CASSRGQSNTEAFF. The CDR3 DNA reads TGCGCCAGCAGCAGGGGACAATCGAACACTGAAGCTTTCTTT.

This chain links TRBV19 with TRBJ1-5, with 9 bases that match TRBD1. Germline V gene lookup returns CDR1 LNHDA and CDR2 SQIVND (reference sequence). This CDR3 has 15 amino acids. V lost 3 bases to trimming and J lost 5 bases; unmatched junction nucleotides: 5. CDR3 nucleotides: TGTGCCAGTAGTATTCGACAGGGGGACCATCAGCCCCAGCATTTT. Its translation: CASSIRQGDHQPQHF.

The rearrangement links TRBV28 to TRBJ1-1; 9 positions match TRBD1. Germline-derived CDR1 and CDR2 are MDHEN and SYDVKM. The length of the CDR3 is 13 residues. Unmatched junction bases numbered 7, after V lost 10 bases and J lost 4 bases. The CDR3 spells CATQDRGTTEAFF. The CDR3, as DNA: TGTGCCACCCAGGACAGGGGAACCACTGAAGCTTTCTTT.

The CDR3 DNA reads as TGTGCCAGCAGCCCCCGACAGGGCGCCTATGGCTACACCTTC. Protein product: CASSPRQGAYGYTF. V gene TRBV11-2 combines with J gene TRBJ1-2; 7 nucleotides agree with TRBD1. Germline V gene sequence: CDR1 SGHAT, CDR2 FQNNGV. The CDR3 length is 14 residues. The junction had 7 bases not matched to a gene; V was cut back by 5 bases and J by 4 bases.

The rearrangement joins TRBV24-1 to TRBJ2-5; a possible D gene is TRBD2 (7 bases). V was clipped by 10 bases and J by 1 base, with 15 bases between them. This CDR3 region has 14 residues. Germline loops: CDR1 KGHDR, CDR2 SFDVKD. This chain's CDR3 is CATGASGIQETQYF. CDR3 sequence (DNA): TGTGCCACGGGGGCTAGCGGCATCCAAGAGACCCAGTACTTC.

CDR3 sequence reads: CASSQERGRLTEAFF. The CDR3 DNA reads as TGCGCCAGCAGCCAAGAGAGGGGGCGATTAACTGAAGCTTTCTTT. The chain combines TRBV4-1 with TRBJ1-1, with TRBD1 identical over 7 bases. Germline assignment: CDR1 MGHRA and CDR2 YSYEKL. The V and J ends lost 0 bases and 5 bases, in that order; junction bases with no gene match: 6. The CDR3 totals 15 residues.

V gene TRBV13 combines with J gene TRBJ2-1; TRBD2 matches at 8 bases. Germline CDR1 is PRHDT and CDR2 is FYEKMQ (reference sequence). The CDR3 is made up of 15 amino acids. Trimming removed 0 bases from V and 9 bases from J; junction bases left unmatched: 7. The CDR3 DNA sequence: TGTGCCAGCAGCTTAGGGGGCGGGAGGAGCGCTGAGCAGTTCTTC. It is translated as CASSLGGGRSAEQFF.

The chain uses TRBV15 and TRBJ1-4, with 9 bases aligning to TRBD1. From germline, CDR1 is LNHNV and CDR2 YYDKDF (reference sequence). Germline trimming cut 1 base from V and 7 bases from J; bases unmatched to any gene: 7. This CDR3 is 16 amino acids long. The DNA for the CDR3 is TGTGCCACCAGCAGAGTTCGGGGACAGGGTTTTGAAAAACTGTTTTTT. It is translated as CATSRVRGQGFEKLFF.

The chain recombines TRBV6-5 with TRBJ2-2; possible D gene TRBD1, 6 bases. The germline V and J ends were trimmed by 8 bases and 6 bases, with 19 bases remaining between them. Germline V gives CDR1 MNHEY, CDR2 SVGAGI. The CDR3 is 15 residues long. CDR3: CASHASVGGPGELFF. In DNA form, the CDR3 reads TGTGCCAGCCACGCCTCGGTAGGGGGACCCGGGGAGCTGTTTTTT.

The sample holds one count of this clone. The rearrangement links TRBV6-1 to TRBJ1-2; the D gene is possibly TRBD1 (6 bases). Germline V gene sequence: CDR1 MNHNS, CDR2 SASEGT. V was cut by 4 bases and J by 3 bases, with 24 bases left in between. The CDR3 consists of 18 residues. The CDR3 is CASSAQPSGGQLDYGYTF. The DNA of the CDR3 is TGTGCCAGCAGTGCCCAACCATCCGGGGGGCAGCTTGACTATGGCTACACCTTC.

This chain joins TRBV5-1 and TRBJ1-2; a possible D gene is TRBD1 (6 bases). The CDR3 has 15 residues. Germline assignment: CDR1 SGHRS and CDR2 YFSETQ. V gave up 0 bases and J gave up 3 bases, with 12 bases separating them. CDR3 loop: CASSLGTARDYGYTF. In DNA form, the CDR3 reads TGCGCCAGCAGCTTGGGGACAGCCAGGGACTATGGCTACACCTTC. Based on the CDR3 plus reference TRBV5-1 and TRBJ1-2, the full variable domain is KAGVTQTPRYLIKTRGQQVTLSCSPISGHRSVSWYQQTPGQGLQFLFEYFSETQRNKGNFPGRFSGRQFSNSRSEMNVSTLELGDSALYLCASSLGTARDYGYTFGSGTRLTVV.

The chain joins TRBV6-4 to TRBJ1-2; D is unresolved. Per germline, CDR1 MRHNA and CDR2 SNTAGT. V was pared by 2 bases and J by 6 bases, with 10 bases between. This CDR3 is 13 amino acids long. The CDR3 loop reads CASSDPRSHGYTF. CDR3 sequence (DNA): TGTGCCAGCAGTGACCCCAGATCCCATGGCTACACCTTC.

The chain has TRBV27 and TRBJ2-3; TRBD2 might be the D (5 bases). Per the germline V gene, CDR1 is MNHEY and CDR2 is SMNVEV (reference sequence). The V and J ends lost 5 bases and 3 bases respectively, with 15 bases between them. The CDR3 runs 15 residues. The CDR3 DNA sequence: TGTGCCAGCAGTCCTTCCCCATTAGCGACAGATACGCAGTATTTT. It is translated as CASSPSPLATDTQYF.

The CDR3 DNA is TGTGCCAATCCAAGGGGATCTGGCTACACCTTC. Amino acids: CANPRGSGYTF. The chain carries TRBV19 and TRBJ1-2, with D possibly TRBD1 on 5 matching bases. This CDR3 region has 11 residues. The ends were cut back, 10 bases at V and 7 bases at J, with 13 bases in the middle. Germline loops: CDR1 LNHDA, CDR2 SQIVND (reference sequence).

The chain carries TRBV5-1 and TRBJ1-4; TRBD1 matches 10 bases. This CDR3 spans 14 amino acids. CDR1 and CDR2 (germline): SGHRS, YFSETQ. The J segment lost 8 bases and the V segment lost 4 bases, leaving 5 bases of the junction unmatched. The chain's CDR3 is CASSHGQGEEKLFF. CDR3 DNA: TGCGCCAGCAGCCACGGACAGGGGGAGGAAAAACTGTTTTTT.

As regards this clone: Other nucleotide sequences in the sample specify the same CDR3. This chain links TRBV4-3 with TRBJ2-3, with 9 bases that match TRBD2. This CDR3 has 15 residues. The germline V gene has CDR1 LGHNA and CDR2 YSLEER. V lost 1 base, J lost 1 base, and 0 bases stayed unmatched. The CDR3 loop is CASSQASGGTDTQYF. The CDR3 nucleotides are TGCGCCAGCAGCCAAGCTAGCGGGGGCACAGATACGCAGTATTTT.

The CDR3 here is CASSYSAGDLETQYF. As DNA, the CDR3 is TGTGCCAGCAGTTACTCGGCGGGGGACTTGGAGACCCAGTACTTC. The V call is TRBV6-5, the J call TRBJ2-5; 7 bases are shared with TRBD2. The length of the CDR3 is 15 residues. Trimming took 0 bases from V and 5 from J; bases not matched to a gene: 6. CDR1 is MNHEY, CDR2 SVGAGI, per germline.

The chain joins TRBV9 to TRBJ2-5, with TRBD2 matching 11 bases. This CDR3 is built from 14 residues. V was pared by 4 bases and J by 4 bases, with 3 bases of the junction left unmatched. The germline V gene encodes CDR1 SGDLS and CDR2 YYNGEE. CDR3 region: CASSRGLAGETQYF. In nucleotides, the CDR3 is TGTGCCAGCAGCCGCGGACTAGCGGGAGAGACCCAGTACTTC.

The CDR3 region has the DNA TGTGCCAGCAGTAAACAGGGGGCGCTTCTGGCTTGGCCCTACGAGCAGTACTTC. The encoded protein is CASSKQGALLAWPYEQYF. The chain combines TRBV2 with TRBJ2-7, with TRBD1 matching over 9 bases. The CDR3 has 18 residues. Germline V lookup: CDR1 SNHLY, CDR2 FYNNEI. The V gene end was trimmed by 5 bases and the J gene end by 2 bases; junction bases not matched to a gene: 16. The full variable domain, its missing parts supplied by reference TRBV2 and TRBJ2-7, is EPEVTQTPSHQVTQMGQEVILRCVPISNHLYFYWYRQILGQKVEFLVSFYNNEISEKSEIFDDQFSVERPDGSNFTLKIRSTKLEDSAMYFCASSKQGALLAWPYEQYFGPGTRLTVT.

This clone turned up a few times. The CDR3 DNA reads as TGTGCCAGCAGCGCGACGGGTGTGTTTACTGAAGCTTTCTTT. Encoded protein: CASSATGVFTEAFF. J is TRBJ1-1 and V is TRBV11-2; D unclear. Trimming cost V 5 bases and J 5 bases, with 15 bases left between them. This CDR3 is 14 amino acids long. Germline values: CDR1 SGHAT, CDR2 FQNNGV.

CDR3 sequence reads: CASSRLRDRGRETQYF. In DNA, the CDR3 is TGTGCCAGCAGCCGCCTGCGGGACAGGGGGCGAGAGACCCAGTACTTC. This chain uses TRBV3-1 (or the pseudogene TRBV3-2) with TRBJ2-5; TRBD1 aligns across 12 bases. Germline V CDR1 and CDR2: LGHDT, YNNKEL (reference sequence). The CDR3 runs to 16 residues. The ends lost 4 bases at V and 4 bases at J; junction bases unmatched: 7.

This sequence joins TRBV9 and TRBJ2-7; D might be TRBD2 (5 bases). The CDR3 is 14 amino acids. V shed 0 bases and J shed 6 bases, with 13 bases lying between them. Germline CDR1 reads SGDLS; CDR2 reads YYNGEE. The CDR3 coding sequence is TGTGCCAGCAGCGTAGCCGGTGGAGCGGCCGAGCAGTACTTC. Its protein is CASSVAGGAAEQYF.

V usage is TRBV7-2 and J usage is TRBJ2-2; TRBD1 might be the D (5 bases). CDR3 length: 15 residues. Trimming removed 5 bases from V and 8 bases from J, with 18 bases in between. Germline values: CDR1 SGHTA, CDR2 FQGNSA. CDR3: CASSPSLTVYGELFF. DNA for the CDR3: TGTGCCAGCAGCCCATCGCTGACAGTGTATGGGGAGCTGTTTTTT. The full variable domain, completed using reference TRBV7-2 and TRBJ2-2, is GAGVSQSPSNKVTEKGKDVELRCDPISGHTALYWYRQSLGQGLEFLIYFQGNSAPDKSGLPSDRFSAERTGGSVSTLTIQRTQQEDSAVYLCASSPSLTVYGELFFGEGSRLTVL.

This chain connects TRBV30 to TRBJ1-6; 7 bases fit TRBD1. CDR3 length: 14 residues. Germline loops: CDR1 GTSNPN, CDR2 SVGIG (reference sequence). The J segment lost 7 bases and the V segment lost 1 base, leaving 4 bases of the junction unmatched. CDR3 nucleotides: TGTGCCTGGAGTGGGGGGACAGTGAATTCACCCCTCCACTTT. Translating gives CAWSGGTVNSPLHF.

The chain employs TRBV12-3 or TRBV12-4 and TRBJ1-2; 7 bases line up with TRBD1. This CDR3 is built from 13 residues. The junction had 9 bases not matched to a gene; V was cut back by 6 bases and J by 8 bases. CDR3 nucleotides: TGTGCCAGCAGCCGTGACAGGGCGGGAGGCTACACCTTC. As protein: CASSRDRAGGYTF.